What follows are 7 T cell receptor beta chains derived from one specimen sequenced in a study of blood T cells in healthy people across ages. Primed by a sample-barcoded 5' primer and a J-beta primer mix, a second PCR proceeded for roughly 6 to 12 cycles. TCRdb re-called the 5' RACE reads with MiXCR, one entry per CDR3 protein. The data contain approximately 900,000 distinct CDR3 sequences, around 48% of them singletons. The specimen was blood. The receptors stem from a man aged 25-45 years in good health.

This clonotype was seen a few times. J is TRBJ2-5 and V is TRBV12-3 or TRBV12-4; 8 nucleotides match TRBD2. CDR3 length: 15 residues. The ends lost 6 bases at V and 4 bases at J; junction bases unmatched: 10. The DNA for the CDR3 is TGTGCCAGCAGGCCAAGTACTAGCGGTGGAGAGACCCAGTACTTC. It encodes CASRPSTSGGETQYF.

This clonotype was picked up one time. The genes are TRBV7-3 and TRBJ2-1; TRBD1 matches at 10 bases. CDR1 and CDR2 (germline): SGHTA, FQGTGA. The junction had 0 bases not matched to a gene; V was cut back by 1 base and J by 0 bases. The CDR3 covers 16 residues. The CDR3 here is CASSLRDRGSYNEQFF. The CDR3 DNA is TGTGCCAGCAGCTTAAGGGACAGGGGCTCCTACAATGAGCAGTTCTTC.

This clonotype has a handful of counts. The CDR3 loop reads CASRGTNEKLFF. The CDR3 bases are TGTGCCAGCAGGGGGACTAATGAAAAACTGTTTTTT. This chain uses TRBV28 with TRBJ1-4, with D uncertain. This CDR3 region has 12 residues. Germline-derived CDR1 and CDR2 are MDHEN and SYDVKM. Deletions cut 6 bases from V and 2 bases from J, with 4 bases between.

The chain employs TRBV28 and TRBJ1-2, with D possibly being TRBD1 (6 bases). Germline CDR1 is MDHEN and CDR2 is SYDVKM. The V gene lost 7 bases and the J gene lost 2 bases, with 14 bases spanning the gap. This CDR3 has 14 amino acids. CDR3 region: CASTPGQSNYGYTF. The CDR3, as DNA: TGTGCCAGCACCCCCGGACAGAGCAACTATGGCTACACCTTC.

This clonotype has just a few counts. The rearrangement joins TRBV29-1 to TRBJ2-7, with 8 bases that match TRBD2. This CDR3 region has 15 residues. Germline values: CDR1 SQVTM, CDR2 ANQGSEA. V dropped 0 bases and J dropped 6; count of bases not matched to a gene: 10. The CDR3 loop reads CSVEDLRGGLGEQYF. The CDR3 DNA reads as TGCAGCGTTGAAGACCTCCGGGGGGGCCTAGGCGAGCAGTACTTC.

The table lists this clonotype with a few counts. The chain combines TRBV27 with TRBJ2-7; D is perhaps TRBD1 or TRBD2 (5 bases each). CDR1 is MNHEY, CDR2 SMNVEV, per germline (reference sequence). The CDR3 has 14 amino acids. The V end was cut by 2 bases, the J end by 5 bases, with 13 bases between. The CDR3 DNA follows: TGTGCCAGCAGTTTAGGTCCAGGGACCAACGAGCAGTACTTC. Residues: CASSLGPGTNEQYF.

The chain employs TRBV27 and TRBJ2-7; weak D call: TRBD2 (6 bases). Near its end, the DNA agrees better with TRBJ2-4, so the J call may be wrong. Germline-derived CDR1 and CDR2 are MNHEY and SMNVEV (reference sequence). This CDR3 is 13 amino acids long. The CDR3 DNA sequence: TGTGCCAGCAGTTCCAGGGAGGAGAACATTCAGTACTTC. Residues: CASSSREENIQYF.